This T cell receptor beta chain derives from a study of cytomegalovirus exposure and HLA in healthy donors. The V gene end was trimmed by 6 bases and the J gene end by 4 bases; junction bases not matched to a gene: 4. This CDR3 region has 14 residues. The V gene's germline CDR1 is SNHLY and CDR2 FYNNEI. Findings and limits, study-wide: On later analysis, the bulk of CMV-associated TCR beta chains appeared to be HLA-restricted. Immune exposure information available was restricted to CMV serostatus. According to an earlier analysis, most TCR beta V segments yielded productive rearrangements about 87% or about 30% of the time.

With 60 Vbeta and 13 Jbeta primers, the PCR was carried out. Generated by immunoSEQ multiplex PCR, the TCRdb table keeps only in-frame clones and is missing some. The sample shows about 190,000 clones, almost 75% of them seen only once. Concerning this clone itself: Its antigen is as yet unknown.

Material: PBMCs. The TCR was taken from a woman in her twenties or thirties in good health and CMV-seropositive. The chain is built from TRBV2 and TRBJ2-1; TRBD1 matches at 9 bases. The CDR3 DNA sequence: TGTGCCAGCAGCATCGACAGGGGGTACAATGAGCAGTTCTTC. Its translation is CASSIDRGYNEQFF. Filled out from reference TRBV2 and TRBJ2-1, the complete variable domain reads EPEVTQTPSHQVTQMGQEVILRCVPISNHLYFYWYRQILGQKVEFLVSFYNNEISEKSEIFDDQFSVERPDGSNFTLKIRSTKLEDSAMYFCASSIDRGYNEQFFGPGTRLTVL.